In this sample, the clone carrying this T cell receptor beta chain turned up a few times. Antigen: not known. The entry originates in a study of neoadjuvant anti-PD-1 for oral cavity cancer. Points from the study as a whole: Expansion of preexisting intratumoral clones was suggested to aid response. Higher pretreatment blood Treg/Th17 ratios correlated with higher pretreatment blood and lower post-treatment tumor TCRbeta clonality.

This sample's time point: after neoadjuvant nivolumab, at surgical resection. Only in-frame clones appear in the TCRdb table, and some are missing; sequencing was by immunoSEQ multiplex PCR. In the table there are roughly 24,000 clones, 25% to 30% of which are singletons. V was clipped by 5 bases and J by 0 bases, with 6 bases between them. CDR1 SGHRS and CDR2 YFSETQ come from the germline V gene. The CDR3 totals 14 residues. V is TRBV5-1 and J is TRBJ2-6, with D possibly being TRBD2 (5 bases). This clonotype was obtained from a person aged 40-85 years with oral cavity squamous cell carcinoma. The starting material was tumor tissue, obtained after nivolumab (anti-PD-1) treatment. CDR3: CASSRDSGANVLTF. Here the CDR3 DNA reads TGCGCCAGCAGTCGGGACTCTGGGGCCAACGTCCTGACTTTC.